This TCR beta chain is drawn from a study of regulatory T cells in long-lasting Graves disease. Per germline, CDR1 SEHNR and CDR2 FQNEAQ (reference sequence). V was shortened by 4 bases and J by 2 bases, with 18 bases between the two germline ends. The CDR3 has 17 residues. Stated time point: persistent/refractory GD, antithyroid drugs over 5 years with positive TRAb. The TCR library used RNA extracted from PBMCs. Building the TCR beta libraries relied on iRepertoire HTBI primers, and CDR3 regions underwent Arm-PCR. TCRdb called the multiplex PCR reads again in MiXCR, with one record for every CDR3 protein. The sample has 700,000 or so distinct CDR3 sequences, 30% seen once.

This chain links TRBV7-9 with TRBJ1-3; D is possibly TRBD1 (5 bases). The material sequenced was peripheral blood mononuclear cells (PBMCs), taken when the disease was refractory, from a patient treated with antithyroid drugs. The TCR was taken from a female donor with Graves disease. For the CDR3, the DNA is TGTGCCAGCAGCTCAGGTCCCGGGACGGTGCCTGGAAACACCATATATTTT. It specifies CASSSGPGTVPGNTIYF.